This T cell receptor (beta chain) is from a study of beta chain features in type 1 diabetes. Study-wide results and limits: Here, the possible influence of HLA type (on TCRB rearrangement) remained unresolved. Moderately but significantly shorter TCRB CDR3s were found in Type 1 diabetes patients in all four CD4+ subsets.

Expressed TCRB transcripts were sequenced after all isolated RNA was converted to cDNA. For naive, central memory and regulatory T cell samples, reads averaged roughly 3.7 million. Libraries were prepared by immunoSEQ multiplex PCR; TCRdb keeps only in-frame clonotypes and omits some of them. The sample carries around 130,000 clones, approximately 10% recorded once. Worth noting for this clone: Its antigen remains unknown.

The V end was cut by 2 bases, the J end by 8 bases, with 10 bases between. The CDR3 totals 13 residues. The germline V gene encodes CDR1 SGHNT and CDR2 YYREEE (reference sequence). The clonotype comes from a man under 40 with type 1 diabetes. Material for sequencing was central memory CD4+ T cells from blood. The chain carries TRBV5-4 and TRBJ1-4; D is unresolved. CDR3 DNA: TGTGCCAGCAGCTTTAAGGGAGCGGAAAAACTGTTTTTT. Protein: CASSFKGAEKLFF.